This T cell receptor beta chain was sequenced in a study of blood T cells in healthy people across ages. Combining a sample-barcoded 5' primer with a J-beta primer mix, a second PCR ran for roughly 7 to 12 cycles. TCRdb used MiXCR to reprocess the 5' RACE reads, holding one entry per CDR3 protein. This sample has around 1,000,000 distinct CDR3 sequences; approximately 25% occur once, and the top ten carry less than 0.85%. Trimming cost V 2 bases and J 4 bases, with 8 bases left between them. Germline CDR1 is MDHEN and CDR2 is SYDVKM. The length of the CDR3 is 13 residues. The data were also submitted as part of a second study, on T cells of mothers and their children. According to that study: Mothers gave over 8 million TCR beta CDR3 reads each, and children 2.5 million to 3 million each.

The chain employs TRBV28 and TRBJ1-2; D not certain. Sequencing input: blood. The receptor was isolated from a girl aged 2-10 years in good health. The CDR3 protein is CASSLRVLYGYTF. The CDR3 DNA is TGTGCCAGCAGTTTAAGGGTACTCTATGGCTACACCTTC.